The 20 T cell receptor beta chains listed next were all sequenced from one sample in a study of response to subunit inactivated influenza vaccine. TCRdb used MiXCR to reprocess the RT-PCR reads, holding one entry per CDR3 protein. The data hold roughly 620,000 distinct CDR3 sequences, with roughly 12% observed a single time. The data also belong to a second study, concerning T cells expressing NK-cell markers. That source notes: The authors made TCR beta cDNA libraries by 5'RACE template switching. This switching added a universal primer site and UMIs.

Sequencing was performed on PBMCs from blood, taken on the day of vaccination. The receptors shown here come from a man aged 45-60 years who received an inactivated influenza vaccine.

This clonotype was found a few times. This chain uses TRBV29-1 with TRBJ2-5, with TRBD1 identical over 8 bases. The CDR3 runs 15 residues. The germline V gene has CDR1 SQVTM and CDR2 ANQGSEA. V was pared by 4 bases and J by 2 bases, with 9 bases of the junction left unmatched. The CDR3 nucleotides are TGCAGCGTTGCCCCAGGGACAGGAGTACAAGAGACCCAGTACTTC. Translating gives CSVAPGTGVQETQYF.

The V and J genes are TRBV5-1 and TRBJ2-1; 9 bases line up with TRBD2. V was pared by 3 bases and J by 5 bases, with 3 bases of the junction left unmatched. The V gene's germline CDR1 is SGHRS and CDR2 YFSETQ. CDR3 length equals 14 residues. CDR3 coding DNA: TGCGCCAGCAGCTCCGGGACTAGCAACAATGAGCAGTTCTTC. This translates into CASSSGTSNNEQFF.

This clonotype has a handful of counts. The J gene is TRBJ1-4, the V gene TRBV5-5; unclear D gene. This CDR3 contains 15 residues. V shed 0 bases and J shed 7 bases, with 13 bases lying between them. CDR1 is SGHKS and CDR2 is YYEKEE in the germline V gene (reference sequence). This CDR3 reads CASSLAPGVGEKLFF. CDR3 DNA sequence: TGTGCCAGCAGCTTGGCCCCGGGAGTCGGTGAAAAACTGTTTTTT.

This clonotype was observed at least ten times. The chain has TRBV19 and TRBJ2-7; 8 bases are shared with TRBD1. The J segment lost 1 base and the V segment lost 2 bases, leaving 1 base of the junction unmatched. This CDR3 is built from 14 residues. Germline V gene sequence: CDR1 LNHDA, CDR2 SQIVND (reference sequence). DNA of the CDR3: TGTGCCAGTAGTATACGGGACAGGTCCTACGAGCAGTACTTC. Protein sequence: CASSIRDRSYEQYF.

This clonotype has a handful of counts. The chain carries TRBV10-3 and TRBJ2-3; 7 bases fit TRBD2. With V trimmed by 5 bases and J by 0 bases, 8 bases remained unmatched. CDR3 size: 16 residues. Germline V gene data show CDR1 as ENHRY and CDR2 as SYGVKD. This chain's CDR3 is CAISSERDLSTDTQYF. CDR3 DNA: TGTGCCATCAGTTCAGAGCGGGATTTAAGCACAGATACGCAGTATTTT.

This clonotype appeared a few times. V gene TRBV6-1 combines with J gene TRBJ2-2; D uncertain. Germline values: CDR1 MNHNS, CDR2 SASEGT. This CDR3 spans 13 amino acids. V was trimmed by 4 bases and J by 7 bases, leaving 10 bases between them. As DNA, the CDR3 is TGTGCCAGCAGTGGTGCCGCCGGCGGGGAGCTGTTTTTT. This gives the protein CASSGAAGGELFF.

The CDR3 coding sequence is TGTGCCAGCAGCTTAGGGCACTACTCCTACGAGCAGTACTTC. This encodes CASSLGHYSYEQYF. The gene calls are TRBV11-2 and TRBJ2-7, with D unresolved. Germline lookup yields CDR1 SGHAT and CDR2 FQNNGV. The CDR3 consists of 14 residues. Between the trimmed V and J ends, which lost 1 base and 0 bases, there was a span of 7 bases.

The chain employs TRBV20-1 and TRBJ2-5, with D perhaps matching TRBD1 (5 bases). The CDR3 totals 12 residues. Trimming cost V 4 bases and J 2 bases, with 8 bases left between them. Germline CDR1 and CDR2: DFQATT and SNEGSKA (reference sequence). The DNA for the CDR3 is TGCAGTGCTATCGACAGACAAGAGACCCAGTACTTC. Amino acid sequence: CSAIDRQETQYF.

CDR3 coding DNA: TGTGCCAGCAGTGCCGTGGGACAGGCCTACAATGAGCAGTTCTTC. Translating gives CASSAVGQAYNEQFF. The V and J genes are TRBV5-5 and TRBJ2-1; TRBD1 agrees at 8 bases. Germline V lookup: CDR1 SGHKS, CDR2 YYEKEE (reference sequence). With 5 bases clipped from V and 2 bases from J, the junction kept 6 bases outside the gene matches. This CDR3 contains 15 residues.

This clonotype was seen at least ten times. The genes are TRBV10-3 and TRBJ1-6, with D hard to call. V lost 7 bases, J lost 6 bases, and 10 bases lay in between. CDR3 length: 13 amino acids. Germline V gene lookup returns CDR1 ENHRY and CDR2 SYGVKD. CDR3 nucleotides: TGTGCCATCACCAGACAAGTTAATTCACCCCTCCACTTT. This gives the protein CAITRQVNSPLHF.

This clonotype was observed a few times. The CDR3 DNA sequence: TGTGCCAGCAGTTCGACAGGGTTGGACTACACCTTC. Translated, it gives CASSSTGLDYTF. The J gene is TRBJ1-2, the V gene TRBV27, with 7 nucleotides matching TRBD1. The CDR3 covers 12 residues. Germline trimming cut 4 bases from V and 10 bases from J; bases unmatched to any gene: 6. Germline loops: CDR1 MNHEY, CDR2 SMNVEV (reference sequence).

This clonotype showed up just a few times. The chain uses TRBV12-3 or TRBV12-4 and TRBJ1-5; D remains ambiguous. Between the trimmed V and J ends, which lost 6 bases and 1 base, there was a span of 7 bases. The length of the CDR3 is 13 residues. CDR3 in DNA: TGTGCCAGCAGCGTTCTGAGCAATCAGCCCCAGCATTTT. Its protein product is CASSVLSNQPQHF.

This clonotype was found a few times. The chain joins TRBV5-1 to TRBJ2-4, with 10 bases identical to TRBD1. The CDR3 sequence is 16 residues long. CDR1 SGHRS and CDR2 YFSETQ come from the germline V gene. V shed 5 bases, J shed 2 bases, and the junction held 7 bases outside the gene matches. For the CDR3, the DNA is TGCGCCAGCAGATCCGGGACAGGGGTGACCAAAAACATTCAGTACTTC. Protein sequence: CASRSGTGVTKNIQYF.

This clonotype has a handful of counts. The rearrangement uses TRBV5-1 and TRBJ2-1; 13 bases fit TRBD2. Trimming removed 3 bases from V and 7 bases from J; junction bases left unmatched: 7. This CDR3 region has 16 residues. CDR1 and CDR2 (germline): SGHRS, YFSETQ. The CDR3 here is CASSSAGLAGVNEQFF. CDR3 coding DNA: TGCGCCAGCAGCTCAGCCGGACTAGCGGGAGTAAATGAGCAGTTCTTC.

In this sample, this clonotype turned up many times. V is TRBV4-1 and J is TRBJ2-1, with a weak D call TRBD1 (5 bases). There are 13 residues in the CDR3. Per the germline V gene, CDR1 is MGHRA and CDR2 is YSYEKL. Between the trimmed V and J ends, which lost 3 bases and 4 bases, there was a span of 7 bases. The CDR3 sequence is CASSQTVYNEQFF. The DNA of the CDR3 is TGCGCCAGCAGCCAGACAGTGTACAATGAGCAGTTCTTC.

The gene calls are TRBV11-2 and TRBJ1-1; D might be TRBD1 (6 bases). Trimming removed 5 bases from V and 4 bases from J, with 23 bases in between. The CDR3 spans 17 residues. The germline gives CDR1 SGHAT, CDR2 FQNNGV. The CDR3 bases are TGTGCCAGCAGCCTAGCGCAGGGATTGTTAGGGGGCACTGAAGCTTTCTTT. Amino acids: CASSLAQGLLGGTEAFF.

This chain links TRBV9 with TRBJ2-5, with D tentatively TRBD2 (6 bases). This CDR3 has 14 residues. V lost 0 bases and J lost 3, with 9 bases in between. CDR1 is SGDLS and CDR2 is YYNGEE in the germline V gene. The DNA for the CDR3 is TGTGCCAGCAGCGTAGCCGGGGGTGAAGAGACCCAGTACTTC. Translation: CASSVAGGEETQYF.

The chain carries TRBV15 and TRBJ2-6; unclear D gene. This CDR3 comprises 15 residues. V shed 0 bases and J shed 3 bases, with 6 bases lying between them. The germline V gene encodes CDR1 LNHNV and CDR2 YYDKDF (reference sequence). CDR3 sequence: CATSRDRLGANVLTF. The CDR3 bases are TGTGCCACCAGCAGAGACAGGCTTGGGGCCAACGTCCTGACTTTC.

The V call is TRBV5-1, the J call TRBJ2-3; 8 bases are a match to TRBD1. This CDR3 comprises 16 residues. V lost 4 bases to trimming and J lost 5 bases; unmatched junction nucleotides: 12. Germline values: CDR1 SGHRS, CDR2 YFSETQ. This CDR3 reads CASSPRDRGPGDTQYF. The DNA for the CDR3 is TGCGCCAGCAGCCCACGCGACAGGGGCCCAGGAGATACGCAGTATTTT. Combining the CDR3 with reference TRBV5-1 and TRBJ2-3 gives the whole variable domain KAGVTQTPRYLIKTRGQQVTLSCSPISGHRSVSWYQQTPGQGLQFLFEYFSETQRNKGNFPGRFSGRQFSNSRSEMNVSTLELGDSALYLCASSPRDRGPGDTQYFGPGTRLTVL.

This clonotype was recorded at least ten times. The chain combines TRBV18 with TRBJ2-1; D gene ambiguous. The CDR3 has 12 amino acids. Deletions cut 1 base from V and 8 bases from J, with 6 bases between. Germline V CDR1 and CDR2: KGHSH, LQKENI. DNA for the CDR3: TGTGCCAGCTCACCACGAATGCATGAGCAGTTCTTC. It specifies CASSPRMHEQFF.